This T cell receptor beta chain appears in the sequencing data of a study of blood T cell repertoires in COVID-19. Turning to the study itself: Spain, Italy and the United States supplied samples that represented acute and convalescent COVID-19. T cells, B-cell-depleted T cells, or PBMCs supplied cDNA or gDNA.

CDR1 is LNHDA and CDR2 is SQIVND in the germline V gene (reference sequence). The CDR3 is made up of 14 amino acids. Sequencing was performed with immunoSEQ multiplex PCR; in TCRdb, only in-frame clones are kept and a portion is missing. The sample includes 270,000 or so clones, roughly 85% seen only once; the top ten take about an eighth. About this clone itself: An end of the junction does not agree with germline; a read error may underlie this.

The TCR comes from a human donor in a cohort sampled during active COVID-19. The sample was peripheral blood. V is TRBV19 and J is TRBJ1-5, with D possibly matching TRBD1 (6 bases). The CDR3 is CASSIDPSSGQVDF. CDR3 DNA sequence: TGTGCCAGTAGTATAGATCCGAGCTCGGGACAAGTGGATTTT. Variable domain in full (rest from reference TRBV19 and TRBJ1-5): DGGITQSPKYLFRKEGQNVTLSCEQNLNHDAMYWYRQDPGQGLRLIYYSQIVNDFQKGDIAEGYSVSREKKESFPLTVTSAQKNPTAFYLCASSIDPSSGQVDFGDGTRLSIL.